Presented here are 19 T cell receptor beta chains from one specimen sequenced in a study of Ad26.COV2.S vaccination and SARS-CoV-2 variants. TCRdb's copy holds only in-frame clones and misses some; the assay was immunoSEQ multiplex PCR. The sample includes about 400,000 clones, 89% seen only once; the top ten take about 1.9%. Described treatment: roughly 18 received Ad26.COV2.S at low or high dose, single or two shots; roughly five received placebo; per-sample allocation not given. Sampling happened 63 days after the first vaccine or placebo injection. Specimen: peripheral blood, collected in a trial of Ad26.COV2.S vaccine versus placebo. Source of these receptors: a person between 18 and 65 years old who received the Ad26.COV2.S COVID-19 vaccine or a placebo.

The rearrangement uses TRBV5-6 and TRBJ1-5; D is uncertain. Deletions cut 2 bases from V and 5 bases from J, with 8 bases between. Germline values: CDR1 SGHDT, CDR2 YYEEEE. The CDR3 spans 13 residues. The CDR3 bases are TGTGCCAGCAGCTTTTCGGCGGATCAGCCCCAGCATTTT. Protein sequence: CASSFSADQPQHF.

This clone came up a few times. The genes are TRBV6-2 or TRBV6-3 and TRBJ1-5, with D unresolved. This CDR3 region has 17 residues. In germline, CDR1 is MNHEY, CDR2 SVGEGT. V was cut by 2 bases and J by 0 bases, with 14 bases left in between. CDR3 bases: TGTGCCAGCAGTTACGATTCCACAGATAATAGCAATCAGCCCCAGCATTTT. The encoded protein is CASSYDSTDNSNQPQHF.

This chain uses TRBV28 with TRBJ1-5; D uncertain. Looked up from germline, CDR1 is MDHEN and CDR2 is SYDVKM. The ends were cut back, 5 bases at V and 0 bases at J, with 20 bases in the middle. This CDR3 contains 18 residues. The CDR3 region is CASSPRDRLVYSNQPQHF. CDR3 coding DNA: TGTGCCAGCAGTCCAAGGGATCGCCTCGTTTATAGCAATCAGCCCCAGCATTTT.

This clone has just one count. This rearrangement joins TRBV21-1 to TRBJ2-1; whether TRBD2, the table's D call, matches the DNA was not checked. TRBV21-1 is recorded as a pseudogene. CDR3 size: 19 residues. The CDR3 spells CASSKSLAGGKSSYNEQFF. In nucleotides, the CDR3 is TGTGCCAGCAGCAAAAGTTTAGCGGGAGGCAAGAGCTCCTACAATGAGCAGTTCTTC.

The chain links TRBV4-1 to TRBJ2-3; TRBD2 agrees at 16 bases. The V segment lost 4 bases and the J segment 1 base; nucleotides outside the gene matches: 11. CDR3 length equals 20 residues. The V gene's germline CDR1 is MGHRA and CDR2 YSYEKL. The CDR3 is CASSLYSGTSGRAGTDTQYF. Here the CDR3 DNA reads TGCGCCAGCAGCCTCTATAGCGGGACTAGCGGGAGGGCCGGCACAGATACGCAGTATTTT.

The chain has TRBV27 and TRBJ1-1; no reliable D call. Per germline, CDR1 MNHEY and CDR2 SMNVEV (reference sequence). CDR3 size: 15 residues. The germline V and J ends were trimmed by 4 bases and 1 base, with 13 bases remaining between them. CDR3 coding DNA: TGTGCCAGCAGTTCCCGCTTGAAGGCGAACACTGAAGCTTTCTTT. Its translation: CASSSRLKANTEAFF.

The DNA of the CDR3 is TGTGCCACCAGTGATTCTGGTGAAGCTTTCTTT. This codes for CATSDSGEAFF. The chain uses TRBV24-1 and TRBJ1-1; D gene unclear. The CDR3 is 11 residues long. V was trimmed by 2 bases and J by 7 bases, leaving 4 bases between them. Germline V gene sequence: CDR1 KGHDR, CDR2 SFDVKD.

The chain couples TRBV29-1 to TRBJ2-5; 7 bases align to TRBD2. Losses at the gene ends were 7 bases for V and 4 bases for J; bases not matched to a gene: 12. Germline V gene lookup returns CDR1 SQVTM and CDR2 ANQGSEA. This CDR3 comprises 14 residues. CDR3 protein: CSADGGGLGETQYF. The DNA for the CDR3 is TGCAGCGCCGATGGGGGAGGACTAGGAGAGACCCAGTACTTC.

This clone was observed a single time. The chain combines TRBV30 with TRBJ1-2; a weak D match, TRBD1 (5 bases). This CDR3 has 16 residues. Trimming stripped 2 bases from V and 5 bases from J, with 21 bases between. The germline V gene has CDR1 GTSNPN and CDR2 SVGIG (reference sequence). In nucleotides, the CDR3 is TGTGCCTGGAGTTACCAAAGGGGTCCACTTGGGTATGGCTACACCTTC. Encoded protein: CAWSYQRGPLGYGYTF.

The chain has TRBV14 and TRBJ1-6; D not certain. Germline V gene sequence: CDR1 SGHDN, CDR2 FVKESK. The V gene lost 2 bases and the J gene lost 5 bases, with 10 bases spanning the gap. The length of the CDR3 is 15 residues. CDR3 sequence reads: CASSQKTVNNSPLHF. The DNA for the CDR3 is TGTGCCAGCAGCCAAAAAACAGTTAATAATTCACCCCTCCACTTT.

The chain links TRBV7-9 to TRBJ2-3; 10 bases line up with TRBD1. CDR1 and CDR2 from the germline V gene are SEHNR and FQNEAQ (reference sequence). V was pared by 5 bases and J by 4 bases, with 6 bases of the junction left unmatched. The CDR3 has 15 amino acids. CDR3 residues: CASSHRDRGADTQYF. The CDR3 DNA follows: TGTGCCAGCAGCCACCGGGACAGGGGAGCAGATACGCAGTATTTT.

The genes are TRBV27 and TRBJ2-1; D might be TRBD1 (6 bases). CDR3 length equals 14 residues. V was trimmed by 6 bases and J by 3 bases, leaving 12 bases between them. Germline V gene lookup returns CDR1 MNHEY and CDR2 SMNVEV (reference sequence). The chain's CDR3 is CASSWGHLYNEQFF. CDR3 in DNA: TGTGCCAGCAGCTGGGGACATCTCTACAATGAGCAGTTCTTC.

This clone has just a few counts. Within the sample, other DNA sequences also encode this same CDR3. V is TRBV7-2 and J is TRBJ1-2, with no clear D. V lost 2 bases to trimming and J lost 1 base, with 11 bases between them. Germline loops: CDR1 SGHTA, CDR2 FQGNSA. The CDR3 runs to 15 residues. CDR3 residues: CASSLPGGINYGYTF. The CDR3 DNA is TGTGCCAGCAGCTTACCCGGAGGGATTAACTATGGCTACACCTTC.

This chain uses TRBV6-6 with TRBJ1-1, with a weak D call TRBD1 (6 bases). The CDR3 is 12 amino acids. The V end lost 1 base, the J end lost 8 bases, and 8 bases lay between the germline ends. Germline CDR1 and CDR2: MNHNY and SVGAGI (reference sequence). The chain's CDR3 is CASSYFGGEAFF. DNA of the CDR3: TGTGCCAGCAGTTACTTTGGGGGCGAAGCTTTCTTT.

This clone was recorded once. The V call is TRBV4-1, the J call TRBJ1-1; weak D call: TRBD1 (6 bases). Germline loops: CDR1 MGHRA, CDR2 YSYEKL. The CDR3 contains 15 residues. V lost 0 bases and J lost 1, with 9 bases in between. CDR3 protein: CASSQDNRANTEAFF. CDR3 nucleotide sequence: TGCGCCAGCAGCCAAGACAACAGGGCGAACACTGAAGCTTTCTTT.

This chain joins TRBV6-5 and TRBJ2-3; D not resolved. The CDR3 covers 13 residues. V dropped 6 bases and J dropped 5 bases, with 12 bases sitting between them. Looked up from germline, CDR1 is MNHEY and CDR2 is SVGAGI. In DNA, the CDR3 is TGTGCCAGCAGGACCCGCTCGGGAGATACGCAGTATTTT. As protein: CASRTRSGDTQYF.

The rearrangement links TRBV6-2 or TRBV6-3 to TRBJ2-7; D remains unclear. The V gene's germline CDR1 is MNHEY and CDR2 SVGEGT. There are 12 residues in the CDR3. V lost 4 bases, J lost 3 bases, and 7 bases lay in between. DNA of the CDR3: TGTGCCAGCAGTTCCCCGGGCTACGAGCAGTACTTC. Translated: CASSSPGYEQYF.

V and J are TRBV6-5 and TRBJ1-5; D is perhaps TRBD1 (5 bases). The CDR3 totals 14 residues. CDR1 is MNHEY and CDR2 is SVGAGI in the germline V gene. V lost 6 bases to trimming and J lost 3 bases, with 12 bases between them. The CDR3 bases are TGTGCCAGCAGCCCCTACAGGAACAATCAGCCCCAGCATTTT. Protein product: CASSPYRNNQPQHF.

The chain has TRBV24-1 and TRBJ1-1; D is unclear. V shed 6 bases and J shed 1 base, with 8 bases lying between them. This CDR3 region has 13 residues. Per the germline V gene, CDR1 is KGHDR and CDR2 is SFDVKD. The chain's CDR3 is CATSKGPNTEAFF. As DNA, the CDR3 is TGTGCCACCAGTAAAGGGCCGAACACTGAAGCTTTCTTT.